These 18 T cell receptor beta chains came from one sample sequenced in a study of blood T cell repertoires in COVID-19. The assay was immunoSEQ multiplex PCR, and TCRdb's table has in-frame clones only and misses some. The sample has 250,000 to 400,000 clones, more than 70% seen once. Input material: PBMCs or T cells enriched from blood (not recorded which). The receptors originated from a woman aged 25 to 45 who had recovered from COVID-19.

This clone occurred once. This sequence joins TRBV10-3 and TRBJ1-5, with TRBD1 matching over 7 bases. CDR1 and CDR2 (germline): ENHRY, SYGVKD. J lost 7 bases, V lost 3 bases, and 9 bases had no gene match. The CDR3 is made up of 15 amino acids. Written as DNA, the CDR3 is TGTGCCATCAGTGAACTTGACAGGGCTGAACAGCCCCAGCATTTT. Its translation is CAISELDRAEQPQHF.

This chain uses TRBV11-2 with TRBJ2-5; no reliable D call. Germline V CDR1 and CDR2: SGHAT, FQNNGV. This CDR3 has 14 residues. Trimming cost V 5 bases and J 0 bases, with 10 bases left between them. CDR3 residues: CASSIDNYQETQYF. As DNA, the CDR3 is TGTGCCAGCAGCATCGACAACTACCAAGAGACCCAGTACTTC.

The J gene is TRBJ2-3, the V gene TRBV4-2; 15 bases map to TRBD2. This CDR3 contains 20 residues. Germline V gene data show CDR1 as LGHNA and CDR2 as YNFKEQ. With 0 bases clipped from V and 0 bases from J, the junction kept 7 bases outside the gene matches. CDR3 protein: CASSQDVGTSGGLSTDTQYF. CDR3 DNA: TGTGCCAGCAGCCAAGACGTGGGGACTAGCGGGGGGCTTAGCACAGATACGCAGTATTTT.

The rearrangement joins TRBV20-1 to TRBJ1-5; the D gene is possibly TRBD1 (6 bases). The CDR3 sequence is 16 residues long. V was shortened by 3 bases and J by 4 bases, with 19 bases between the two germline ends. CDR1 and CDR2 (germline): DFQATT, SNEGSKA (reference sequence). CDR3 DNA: TGCAGTGCTAGTAGTCAGGGGTGGAATCGGAATCAGCCCCAGCATTTT. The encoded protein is CSASSQGWNRNQPQHF.

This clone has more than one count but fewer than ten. The CDR3 is CASSLPGGSSSTGELFF. In DNA form, the CDR3 reads TGTGCCAGCAGCTTACCGGGGGGTTCTTCGAGCACCGGGGAGCTGTTTTTT. The chain is built from TRBV5-4 and TRBJ2-2; 7 bases match TRBD2. The CDR3 sequence is 17 residues long. Per the germline V gene, CDR1 is SGHNT and CDR2 is YYREEE (reference sequence). The V segment lost 2 bases and the J segment 4 bases; nucleotides outside the gene matches: 11.

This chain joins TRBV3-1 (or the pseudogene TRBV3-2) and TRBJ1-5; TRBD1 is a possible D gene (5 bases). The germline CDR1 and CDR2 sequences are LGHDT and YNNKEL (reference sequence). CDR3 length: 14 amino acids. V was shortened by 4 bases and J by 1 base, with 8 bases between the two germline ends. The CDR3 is CASSRGLSNQPQHF. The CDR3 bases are TGTGCCAGCAGCCGGGGACTGAGCAATCAGCCCCAGCATTTT.

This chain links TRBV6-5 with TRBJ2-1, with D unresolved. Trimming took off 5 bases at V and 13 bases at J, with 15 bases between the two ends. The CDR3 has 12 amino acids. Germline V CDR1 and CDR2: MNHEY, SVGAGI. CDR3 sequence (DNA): TGTGCCAGCAGTCCCAGATTATCCGTCCAGTTCTTC. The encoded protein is CASSPRLSVQFF.

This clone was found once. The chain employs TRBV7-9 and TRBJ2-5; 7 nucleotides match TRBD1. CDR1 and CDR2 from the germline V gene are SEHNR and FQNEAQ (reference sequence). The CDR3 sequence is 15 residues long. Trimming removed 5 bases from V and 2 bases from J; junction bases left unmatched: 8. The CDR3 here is CASSRSRDRQETQYF. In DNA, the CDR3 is TGTGCCAGCAGCCGGAGTAGGGACAGACAAGAGACCCAGTACTTC. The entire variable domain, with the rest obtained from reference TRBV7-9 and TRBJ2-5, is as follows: DTGVSQNPRHKITKRGQNVTFRCDPISEHNRLYWYRQTLGQGPEFLTYFQNEAQLEKSRLLSDRFSAERPKGSFSTLEIQRTEQGDSAMYLCASSRSRDRQETQYFGPGTRLLVL.

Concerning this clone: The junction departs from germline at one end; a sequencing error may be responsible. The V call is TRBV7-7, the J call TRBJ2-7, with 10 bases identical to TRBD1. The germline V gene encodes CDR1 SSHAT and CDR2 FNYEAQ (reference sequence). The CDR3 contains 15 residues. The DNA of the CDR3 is TGTGCTAGCAGCCCCGGGACAGGGGTCCCCTACGAGCAGTACTTC. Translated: CASSPGTGVPYEQYF.

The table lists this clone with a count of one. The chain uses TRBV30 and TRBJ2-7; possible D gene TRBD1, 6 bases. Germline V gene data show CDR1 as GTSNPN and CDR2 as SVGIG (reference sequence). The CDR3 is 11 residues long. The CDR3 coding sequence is TGTGCTTTGGCAGGGGTCCACGAGCAGTACTTC. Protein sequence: CALAGVHEQYF. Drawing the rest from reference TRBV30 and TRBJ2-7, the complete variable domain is SQTIHQWPATLVQPVGSPLSLECTVEGTSNPNLYWYRQAAGRGLQLLFYSVGIGQISSEVPQNLSASRPQDRQFILSSKKLLLSDSGFYLCALAGVHEQYFGPGTRLTVT.

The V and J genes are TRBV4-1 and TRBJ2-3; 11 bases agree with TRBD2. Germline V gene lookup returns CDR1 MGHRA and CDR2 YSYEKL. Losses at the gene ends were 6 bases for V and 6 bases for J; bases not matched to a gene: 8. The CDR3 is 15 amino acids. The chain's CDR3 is CASRVSGGGADTQYF. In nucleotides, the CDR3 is TGCGCCAGCAGGGTTAGCGGGGGGGGCGCCGATACGCAGTATTTT.

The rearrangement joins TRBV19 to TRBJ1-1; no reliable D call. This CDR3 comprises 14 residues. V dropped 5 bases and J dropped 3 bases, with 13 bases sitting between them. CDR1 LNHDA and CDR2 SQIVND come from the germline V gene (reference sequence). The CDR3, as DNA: TGTGCCAGTAGTGACACAGCTGGTTACACTGAAGCTTTCTTT. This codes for CASSDTAGYTEAFF.

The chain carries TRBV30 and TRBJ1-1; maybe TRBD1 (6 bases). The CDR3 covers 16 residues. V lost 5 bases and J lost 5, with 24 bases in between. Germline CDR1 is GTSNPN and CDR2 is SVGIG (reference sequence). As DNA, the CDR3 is TGTGCCTGGCGGCTCTCCGGGGGGGGGCGAGAAACTGAAGCTTTCTTT. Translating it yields CAWRLSGGGRETEAFF. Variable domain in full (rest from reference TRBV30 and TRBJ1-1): SQTIHQWPATLVQPVGSPLSLECTVEGTSNPNLYWYRQAAGRGLQLLFYSVGIGQISSEVPQNLSASRPQDRQFILSSKKLLLSDSGFYLCAWRLSGGGRETEAFFGQGTRLTVV.

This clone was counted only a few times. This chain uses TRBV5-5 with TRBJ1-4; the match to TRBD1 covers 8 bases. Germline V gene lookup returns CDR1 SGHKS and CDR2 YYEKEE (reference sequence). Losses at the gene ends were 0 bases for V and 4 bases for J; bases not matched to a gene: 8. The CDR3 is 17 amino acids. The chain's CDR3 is CASSLGQGFGYNEKLFF. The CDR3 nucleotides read TGTGCCAGCAGCTTGGGACAGGGGTTCGGATATAATGAAAAACTGTTTTTT.

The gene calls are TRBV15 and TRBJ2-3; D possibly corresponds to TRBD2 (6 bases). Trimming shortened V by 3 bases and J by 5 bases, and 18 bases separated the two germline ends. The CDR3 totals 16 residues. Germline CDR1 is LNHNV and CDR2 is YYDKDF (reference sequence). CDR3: CATSREMGLFGDTQYF. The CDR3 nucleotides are TGTGCCACCAGCAGGGAAATGGGACTCTTCGGAGATACGCAGTATTTT. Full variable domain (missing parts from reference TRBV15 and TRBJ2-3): DAMVIQNPRYQVTQFGKPVTLSCSQTLNHNVMYWYQQKSSQAPKLLFHYYDKDFNNEADTPDNFQSRRPNTSFCFLDIRSPGLGDTAMYLCATSREMGLFGDTQYFGPGTRLTVL.

DNA for the CDR3: TGCGCCAGCAGCTTGGTACAGGGCCCCACTGAAGCTTTCTTT. Amino acid sequence: CASSLVQGPTEAFF. V is TRBV5-1 and J is TRBJ1-1; a weak D match, TRBD1 (6 bases). From germline, CDR1 is SGHRS and CDR2 YFSETQ. The CDR3 has 14 amino acids. V was clipped by 0 bases and J by 4 bases, with 10 bases between them.

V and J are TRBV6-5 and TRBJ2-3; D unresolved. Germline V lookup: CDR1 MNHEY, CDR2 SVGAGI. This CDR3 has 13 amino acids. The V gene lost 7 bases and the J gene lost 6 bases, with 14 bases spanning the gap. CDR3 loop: CASNRPGRDTQYF. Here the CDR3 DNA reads TGTGCCAGCAACCGCCCCGGTCGGGATACGCAGTATTTT.

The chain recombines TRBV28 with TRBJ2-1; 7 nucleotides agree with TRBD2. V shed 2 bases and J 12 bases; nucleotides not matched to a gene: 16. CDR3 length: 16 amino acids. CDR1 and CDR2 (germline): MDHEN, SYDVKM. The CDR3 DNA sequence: TGTGCCAGCAGTTTAAGGGCTAGCGGTCGTTCGTTTGTGCAGTTCTTC. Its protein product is CASSLRASGRSFVQFF.